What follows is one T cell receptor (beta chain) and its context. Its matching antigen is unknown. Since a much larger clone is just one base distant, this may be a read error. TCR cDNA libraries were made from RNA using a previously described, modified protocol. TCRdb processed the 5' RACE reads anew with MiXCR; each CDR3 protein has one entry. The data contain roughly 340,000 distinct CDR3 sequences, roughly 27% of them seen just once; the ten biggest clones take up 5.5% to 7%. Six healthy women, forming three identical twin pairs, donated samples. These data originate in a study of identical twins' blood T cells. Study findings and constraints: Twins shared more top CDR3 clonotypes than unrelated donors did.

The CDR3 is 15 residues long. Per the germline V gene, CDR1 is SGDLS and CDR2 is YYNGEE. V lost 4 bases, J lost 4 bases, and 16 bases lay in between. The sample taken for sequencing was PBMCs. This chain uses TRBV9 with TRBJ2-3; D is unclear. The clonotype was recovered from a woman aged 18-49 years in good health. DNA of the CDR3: TGTGCCAGCAGCCTGCAGGTTAGCCCGGCAGATACGCAGTATTTT. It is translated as CASSLQVSPADTQYF.